This TCR beta chain was identified during a study of cytomegalovirus exposure and HLA in healthy donors. The data were produced by immunoSEQ multiplex PCR, yet TCRdb's version contains in-frame clones alone and is incomplete. The table records roughly 250,000 clones, about 90% of them present only once. Study results and caveats: In vitro confirmation showed three CMV-associated chains to be CMV antigen specific. Some public TCRs appeared in many individuals, while most sequences were rare.

For this clone: Its specificity is not known.

V was cut by 4 bases and J by 6 bases, with 19 bases left in between. This CDR3 spans 15 amino acids. Looked up from germline, CDR1 is LNHNV and CDR2 is YYDKDF (reference sequence). Sequencing used PBMCs. This chain connects TRBV15 to TRBJ2-7; possibly TRBD2 for D (6 bases). The sequence derives from a woman younger than 45 in good health and CMV-seropositive. The CDR3 DNA follows: TGTGCCACCAGCATGACTTGGAGGGGTTACTCCGAGCAGTACTTC. Translated: CATSMTWRGYSEQYF.